The rows below give T cell receptor beta chains drawn from one sample of a study of Graves' ophthalmopathy and Graves' hyperthyroidism. TCRdb reprocessed the multiplex PCR reads with MiXCR, giving one entry per CDR3 protein. The sample yields hundreds of thousands of distinct CDR3 sequences, 35% to 50% seen once. The specimen sequenced was peripheral blood. The receptor source for this set is an adult man with Graves' ophthalmopathy. Both conserved end residues are part of each CDR3.

j_gene	v_gene	CDR3aa
TRBJ2-6	TRBV10-3	CAIIDSSGANVLTF
TRBJ2-5	TRBV7-3	CASSLTGLAGTTQETQYF
TRBJ2-2	TRBV25-1	CASSEVPSTGGINAGELFF
TRBJ2-2	TRBV5-1	CASSDIDTGELFF
TRBJ2-5	TRBV15	CATSPRTGVQETQYF
TRBJ1-4	TRBV2	CASPRDRGEKLFF
TRBJ1-2	TRBV7-9	CASSKDRNRNYGYTF
TRBJ1-2	TRBV11-2	CASSPFTGNYGYTF
TRBJ1-6	TRBV10-3	CAITPGEASPLHF
.	TRBV29-1	CSVEFHYNEQFF
TRBJ2-7	TRBV6-6	CAAARGTGYEQYF
TRBJ2-5	TRBV7-9	CASSQSTGRQETQYF
TRBJ1-5	TRBV7-8	CASSLALNSYSNQPQHF
TRBJ1-5	TRBV7-8	CASSLGVGDQPQHF
TRBJ1-1	TRBV27	CASRSVLGMNTEAFF
TRBJ1-5	TRBV2	CASRGQGARQPQHF
TRBJ1-1	TRBV12-3/TRBV12-4	CASRTQGFSTEAFF
TRBJ1-3	TRBV9	CASSPGPGHTIYF
TRBJ1-1	TRBV6-5	CASSYSSSGGTEAFF
TRBJ1-1	TRBV10-3	CAISDPGLNTEAFF
TRBJ2-5	TRBV6-6	CASSWTGARETQYF
TRBJ2-7	TRBV6-2/TRBV6-3	CASRPTSYEQYF
TRBJ1-1	TRBV12-3/TRBV12-4	CASSPRQERNTEAFF
TRBJ1-1	TRBV12-3/TRBV12-4	CASRVRGPGANTEAFF
TRBJ2-3	TRBV7-7	CASSLVGDTQYF
TRBJ1-1	TRBV7-9	CASSLGLYGLNTEAFF
TRBJ2-5	TRBV9	CASRQTGGRETQYF
TRBJ2-1	TRBV5-1	CASSRSGNEQCF
TRBJ2-2	TRBV5-1	CASSPFLGELFF
TRBJ1-5	TRBV2	CASSEVGHYSNQPQHF
TRBJ1-2	TRBV29-1	CSVEVVRGRAGGYTF
TRBJ2-7	TRBV4-1	CASSSPTASSYEQYF
TRBJ1-1	TRBV20-1	CSARTGTNTEAFF
TRBJ1-4	TRBV5-8	CASSDRAGEKLFF
TRBJ2-5	TRBV7-6	CASSSTGGTQETQYF
TRBJ1-2	TRBV29-1	CSVSGGIYGYTF
TRBJ1-2	TRBV2	CASSESGGAGGYTF
TRBJ2-6	TRBV10-2	CASRETGGGLSGANVLTF
TRBJ2-7	TRBV11-2	CASSPVGLAYEQYF
TRBJ2-2	TRBV3-1	CASSPGLPGELFF
TRBJ1-4	TRBV11-1	CASSLQRTGEGGNEKLFF
TRBJ1-1	TRBV20-1	CSASNGPSEAFF
TRBJ1-1	TRBV10-3	CAISTGTEAFF
TRBJ2-5	TRBV7-2	CASSWAGDEQYF
TRBJ2-5	TRBV25-1	CASTGRGLAGTETQYF
TRBJ2-7	TRBV7-8	CASSSPTSGRPLTYEQYF
TRBJ1-5	TRBV27	CATAPGALSNQPQHF
TRBJ2-2	TRBV10-3	CAISEALAGGPGGELFF
TRBJ2-5	TRBV7-2	CASIPGRLTGETQYF
TRBJ1-5	TRBV7-8	CASSQASVGQPQHF
TRBJ2-7	TRBV10-3	CASSTGTSGRVEQYF
TRBJ2-7	TRBV2	CASSDYRSSYEQYF
TRBJ1-4	TRBV5-1	CAGSLRGQGSLNEKLFF
TRBJ1-1	TRBV2	CASSEMRTEAFF
TRBJ1-2	TRBV3-1	CASSQGFTAYGYTF
TRBJ2-6	TRBV5-1	CASSLDRGTSGANVLTF
TRBJ1-5	TRBV6-6	CASSEAGGHQPQHF
TRBJ1-5	TRBV20-1	CSATGQGETSPQHF